One sample yielded the 28 T cell receptor beta chains listed below, sequenced in a study of blood T cells in healthy people across ages. A sample-barcoded 5' primer and a J-beta primer mix were used in a second PCR of about 6 to 12 cycles. MiXCR, run by TCRdb on the 5' RACE reads, gives a single entry per CDR3 protein. The sample records about 810,000 distinct CDR3 sequences, approximately 35% being singletons. The sample consisted of blood. The source of these receptors is a man aged 18 to 29 in good health.

V is TRBV12-3 or TRBV12-4 and J is TRBJ1-2; D is possibly TRBD1 (6 bases). This CDR3 region has 12 residues. V was trimmed by 3 bases and J by 7 bases, leaving 9 bases between them. The CDR3 coding sequence is TGTGCCAGCAGTTTTTTCAGGGGTGGCTACACCTTC. Translated: CASSFFRGGYTF.

This clonotype showed up just a few times. The gene calls are TRBV27 and TRBJ2-3; D perhaps matches TRBD1 (6 bases). Trimming shortened V by 3 bases and J by 1 base, and 11 bases separated the two germline ends. In germline, CDR1 is MNHEY, CDR2 SMNVEV (reference sequence). The CDR3 contains 15 residues. CDR3 sequence (DNA): TGTGCCAGCAGTTTTTGGGGGCTGGGCACAGATACGCAGTATTTT. As protein: CASSFWGLGTDTQYF.

This clonotype showed up just a few times. The gene calls are TRBV12-3 or TRBV12-4 and TRBJ1-5; 8 nucleotides align to TRBD1. V trimming: 5 bases; J trimming: 2 bases; junction bases outside the gene matches: 8. There are 16 residues in the CDR3. The CDR3 protein is CASSAPGTGGNQPQHF. CDR3 DNA sequence: TGTGCCAGCAGTGCCCCCGGGACAGGAGGCAATCAGCCCCAGCATTTT.

This clonotype showed up just once. The V and J genes are TRBV4-3 and TRBJ2-3; 10 bases match TRBD2. This CDR3 is built from 15 residues. Germline assignment: CDR1 LGHNA and CDR2 YSLEER. The junction had 6 bases not matched to a gene; V was cut back by 4 bases and J by 5 bases. The CDR3 protein is CASSPSGGRGDTQYF. CDR3 nucleotides: TGCGCCAGCAGCCCTAGCGGGGGCCGGGGAGATACGCAGTATTTT.

The table lists this clonotype with many counts. The gene calls are TRBV29-1 and TRBJ2-3; unclear D gene. With 0 bases removed from V and 4 bases from J, the gap between germline ends came to 8 bases. The CDR3 totals 13 residues. CDR1 and CDR2 (germline): SQVTM, ANQGSEA. The CDR3 loop reads CSVEEGRADTQYF. The CDR3 DNA reads as TGCAGCGTTGAAGAGGGCCGGGCAGATACGCAGTATTTT.

With regard to this clonotype: A much larger clone is a single base away; this may be a read error. This sequence joins TRBV29-1 and TRBJ1-2; 12 positions match TRBD1. The CDR3 consists of 12 residues. The V gene's germline CDR1 is SQVTM and CDR2 ANQGSEA. J was trimmed by 10 bases and V by 7 bases; bases with no gene match: 7. CDR3 loop: CSAGTGGSDYTF. CDR3 coding DNA: TGCAGCGCAGGGACAGGGGGCAGTGACTACACCTTC.

Ten or more counts support this clonotype. The CDR3 DNA reads as TGCAGTGCGGCGGGACTAGCCGTCGGCAATGAGCAGTTCTTC. Amino acid sequence: CSAAGLAVGNEQFF. The chain combines TRBV20-1 with TRBJ2-1, with 9 bases fitting TRBD2. Germline trimming cut 6 bases from V and 6 bases from J; bases unmatched to any gene: 9. The CDR3 loop spans 14 amino acids. Germline CDR1 and CDR2: DFQATT and SNEGSKA (reference sequence).

The chain uses TRBV7-3 and TRBJ2-5, with D possibly TRBD2 on 5 matching bases. Germline V gives CDR1 SGHTA, CDR2 FQGTGA. The CDR3 runs to 13 residues. The V gene lost 4 bases and the J gene lost 5 bases, with 11 bases spanning the gap. The CDR3 region is CASSSVQRETQYF. The DNA of the CDR3 is TGTGCCAGCAGCTCCGTACAGCGGGAGACCCAGTACTTC.

This clonotype was seen more than once but under ten times. CDR3 nucleotides: TGCAGTGCCCTGGCGTCAGCTAGCACAGATACGCAGTATTTT. This encodes CSALASASTDTQYF. V usage is TRBV20-1 and J usage is TRBJ2-3; no clear D gene. The V gene lost 6 bases and the J gene lost 0 bases, with 13 bases spanning the gap. Germline V gene data show CDR1 as DFQATT and CDR2 as SNEGSKA (reference sequence). The CDR3 covers 14 residues.

This clonotype turned up a few times. CDR3 residues: CASSLAWGLNEKLFF. The CDR3 bases are TGTGCCAGCAGCTTAGCGTGGGGCTTAAATGAAAAACTGTTTTTT. The chain links TRBV7-2 to TRBJ1-4, with D perhaps TRBD1 (5 bases). There are 15 residues in the CDR3. Looked up from germline, CDR1 is SGHTA and CDR2 is FQGNSA. Trimming shortened V by 0 bases and J by 5 bases, and 10 bases separated the two germline ends.

A few counts support this clonotype. The chain joins TRBV13 to TRBJ2-5, with 12 bases matching TRBD2. V lost 2 bases and J lost 4; bases outside the gene matches: 2. Germline V gene lookup returns CDR1 PRHDT and CDR2 FYEKMQ (reference sequence). This CDR3 is built from 15 residues. The DNA of the CDR3 is TGTGCCAGCAGCTTAAAACTAGCGGGGGGAGAGACCCAGTACTTC. Translated: CASSLKLAGGETQYF. Drawing the rest from reference TRBV13 and TRBJ2-5, the complete variable domain is AAGVIQSPRHLIKEKRETATLKCYPIPRHDTVYWYQQGPGQDPQFLISFYEKMQSDKGSIPDRFSAQQFSDYHSELNMSSLELGDSALYFCASSLKLAGGETQYFGPGTRLLVL.

This clonotype came up a few times. The chain uses TRBV6-5 and TRBJ1-2; D remains unclear. CDR1 MNHEY and CDR2 SVGAGI come from the germline V gene. This CDR3 is built from 14 residues. V lost 0 bases and J lost 1, with 6 bases in between. CDR3: CASSYSADNYGYTF. The CDR3 DNA reads as TGTGCCAGCAGTTACTCGGCGGATAACTATGGCTACACCTTC.

This clonotype was observed at least ten times. J is TRBJ2-6 and V is TRBV5-1; 11 bases are a match to TRBD1. The CDR3 consists of 19 residues. Per the germline V gene, CDR1 is SGHRS and CDR2 is YFSETQ. V trimming: 0 bases; J trimming: 4 bases; junction bases outside the gene matches: 9. CDR3 residues: CASSLGFRDRGTGANVLTF. In DNA, the CDR3 is TGCGCCAGCAGCTTGGGGTTTCGGGACAGGGGGACCGGGGCCAACGTCCTGACTTTC.

This clonotype was seen at least ten times. This chain connects TRBV10-2 to TRBJ2-1, with 7 bases that match TRBD1. This CDR3 is built from 17 residues. Germline CDR1 is WSHSY and CDR2 is SAAADI. The V segment lost 3 bases and the J segment 6 bases; nucleotides outside the gene matches: 14. The DNA of the CDR3 is TGCGCCAGCAGTGACTCGTTCCGGGACAGAACCTTCAATGAGCAGTTCTTC. This translates into CASSDSFRDRTFNEQFF.

This clonotype has a count of ten or more. In nucleotides, the CDR3 is TGTGCCAGCAGCGTCAATCCGGGACAGCCCTACGAGCAGTACTTC. This gives the protein CASSVNPGQPYEQYF. The rearrangement joins TRBV9 to TRBJ2-7, with 7 bases lining up with TRBD1. The CDR3 is made up of 15 amino acids. V lost 2 bases and J lost 2; bases outside the gene matches: 7. Germline values: CDR1 SGDLS, CDR2 YYNGEE.

This clonotype was seen ten or more times. The V and J genes are TRBV6-5 and TRBJ2-1; 9 bases agree with TRBD1. The junction had 7 bases not matched to a gene; V was cut back by 2 bases and J by 11 bases. Germline V CDR1 and CDR2: MNHEY, SVGAGI. The CDR3 runs 14 residues. DNA of the CDR3: TGTGCCAGCAGTTACGGGACAGGGAGGTGGCAGCAGTTCTTC. Amino acids: CASSYGTGRWQQFF.

Worth noting for this clonotype: A read error may be the cause here, since a much bigger clone is one base away. This chain connects TRBV12-3 or TRBV12-4 to TRBJ2-5; a weak D match, TRBD2 (5 bases). The DNA end favors TRBJ2-7, so the J call may be wrong. There are 14 residues in the CDR3. The CDR3 spells CASSPCPGGGEQYF. In DNA, the CDR3 is TGTGCCAGCAGTCCATGTCCGGGTGGAGGCGAGCAGTACTTC.

This clonotype was seen more than once but under ten times. CDR3 bases: TGTGCCAGCAGTCCAGTCGTCGACAGGGGGGTAGCCAAAAACATTCAGTACTTC. It is translated as CASSPVVDRGVAKNIQYF. The chain links TRBV12-3 or TRBV12-4 to TRBJ2-4, with 9 nucleotides matching TRBD1. The CDR3 loop spans 18 amino acids. The V segment lost 5 bases and the J segment 0 bases; nucleotides outside the gene matches: 11.

This sequence joins TRBV30 and TRBJ2-2, with 9 bases matching TRBD1. With V trimmed by 8 bases and J by 5 bases, 3 bases remained unmatched. Germline V gene lookup returns CDR1 GTSNPN and CDR2 SVGIG (reference sequence). CDR3 length: 12 residues. CDR3 DNA: TGTGCCCGGACAGGGGAGACCGGGGAGCTGTTTTTT. This sequence encodes CARTGETGELFF.

The rearrangement links TRBV7-2 to TRBJ2-1; 10 bases fit TRBD1. The CDR3 consists of 16 residues. Trimming at V came to 7 bases and at J to 3 bases, leaving 9 bases not matched to a gene. CDR1 and CDR2 from the germline V gene are SGHTA and FQGNSA. CDR3 protein: CASNYPDRGLYNEQFF. In DNA, the CDR3 is TGTGCCAGCAACTACCCCGACAGGGGGCTCTACAATGAGCAGTTCTTC.

This clonotype has ten or more counts. The J gene is TRBJ2-1, the V gene TRBV6-2 or TRBV6-3; 7 bases fit TRBD1. The CDR3 has 14 residues. J was trimmed by 1 base and V by 6 bases; bases with no gene match: 3. Germline V lookup: CDR1 MNHEY, CDR2 SVGEGT. For the CDR3, the DNA is TGTGCCAGCAGACCGGGACAGTCCTACAATGAGCAGTTCTTC. Translating it yields CASRPGQSYNEQFF.

The sample holds a few counts of this clonotype. The CDR3 loop reads CAISLGLNTEAFF. For the CDR3, the DNA is TGTGCCATCAGCTTGGGGCTGAACACTGAAGCTTTCTTT. The chain links TRBV10-3 to TRBJ1-1; D possibly corresponds to TRBD1 (5 bases). V was clipped by 6 bases and J by 0 bases, with 8 bases between them. Germline CDR1 is ENHRY and CDR2 is SYGVKD. This CDR3 is 13 amino acids long.

This clonotype turned up a few times. This chain links TRBV28 with TRBJ2-7; 9 bases match TRBD2. Gene TRBJ2-4 matches the end of the DNA better, so the J call may be wrong. From germline, CDR1 is MDHEN and CDR2 SYDVKM. The CDR3 is made up of 15 amino acids. For the CDR3, the DNA is TGTGCCAGCAGTCCGGAACTAGCGGGTTGGGACATTCAGTACTTC. It yields the protein CASSPELAGWDIQYF.

This chain connects TRBV9 to TRBJ1-6, with TRBD1 as a possible D gene (6 bases). Trimming stripped 4 bases from V and 9 bases from J, with 17 bases between. The germline V gene encodes CDR1 SGDLS and CDR2 YYNGEE. The CDR3 is made up of 15 amino acids. CDR3 nucleotides: TGTGCCAGCAGCCCCGACGGGGCAGGGGTTTCACCCCTCCACTTT. Amino acids: CASSPDGAGVSPLHF.

The rearrangement links TRBV7-3 to TRBJ2-4; D possibly corresponds to TRBD1 (6 bases). The germline V and J ends were trimmed by 4 bases and 13 bases, with 20 bases remaining between them. The CDR3 totals 14 residues. Germline assignment: CDR1 SGHTA and CDR2 FQGTGA. The CDR3 DNA is TGTGCCAGCAGCTCCGGGACATGGGCTAAAGAGCAGTACTTC. It specifies CASSSGTWAKEQYF. Combining the CDR3 with reference TRBV7-3 and TRBJ2-4 gives the whole variable domain GAGVSQTPSNKVTEKGKYVELRCDPISGHTALYWYRQSLGQGPEFLIYFQGTGAADDSGLPNDRFFAVRPEGSVSTLKIQRTERGDSAVYLCASSSGTWAKEQYFGAGTRLSVL.

The chain employs TRBV15 and TRBJ2-1; D not certain. Germline CDR1 reads LNHNV; CDR2 reads YYDKDF (reference sequence). V was trimmed by 3 bases and J by 6 bases, leaving 9 bases between them. This CDR3 region has 13 residues. CDR3 sequence reads: CATSRGKANEQFF. Written as DNA, the CDR3 is TGTGCCACCAGCAGGGGGAAAGCCAATGAGCAGTTCTTC. Filled out from reference TRBV15 and TRBJ2-1, the complete variable domain reads DAMVIQNPRYQVTQFGKPVTLSCSQTLNHNVMYWYQQKSSQAPKLLFHYYDKDFNNEADTPDNFQSRRPNTSFCFLDIRSPGLGDTAMYLCATSRGKANEQFFGPGTRLTVL.

This CDR3 reads CSASGRGTYEQYF. As DNA, the CDR3 is TGCAGTGCTAGCGGCAGGGGTACCTACGAGCAGTACTTC. The chain has TRBV20-1 and TRBJ2-5, with D possibly matching TRBD1 (6 bases). The end of the DNA is better explained by TRBJ2-7, so the J call may be wrong. Germline V gene sequence: CDR1 DFQATT, CDR2 SNEGSKA (reference sequence). The CDR3 loop spans 13 amino acids.

Points on this clonotype: One junction end disagrees with the germline gene, perhaps due to a read error. The chain combines TRBV3-1 with TRBJ1-1, with D hard to call. Germline CDR1 and CDR2: LGHDT and YNNKEL (reference sequence). The CDR3 extends over 15 amino acids. The CDR3 DNA follows: TGTACCAGCAGCCAAGATGTAACAGCGAACACTGAAGCTTTCTTT. This encodes CTSSQDVTANTEAFF.